This T cell receptor beta chain was recorded in a study of cytomegalovirus exposure and HLA in healthy donors. V was pared by 0 bases and J by 2 bases, with 9 bases between. Germline CDR1 and CDR2: SGHRS and YFSETQ. The length of the CDR3 is 14 residues. This clone has more than one count but fewer than ten. Amplification used 60 Vbeta primers and 13 Jbeta primers. Sequencing used immunoSEQ multiplex PCR; TCRdb keeps in-frame clones, though not all of them. The sample holds around 180,000 clones; about 80% are singletons and the top ten take approximately 2%. The sample taken for sequencing was PBMCs. The chain carries TRBV5-1 and TRBJ2-7, with unresolved D. The receptor comes from a young woman in good health and CMV-seropositive. The CDR3 region is CASSLAGTTYEQYF. The DNA for the CDR3 is TGCGCCAGCAGCTTGGCAGGCACAACCTACGAGCAGTACTTC.